The 11 T cell receptor beta chains below come from one sample, sequenced in a study of CD8 T cells in Susac syndrome. With random hexamers, reverse transcription was performed on roughly 0.45 to 1 ug of RNA. TCRdb used MiXCR to reprocess the immunoSEQ multiplex PCR reads, holding one entry per CDR3 protein. Here the sample spans roughly 180,000 distinct CDR3 sequences, approximately 96% being singletons. What was sequenced was CD4+ T cells from PBMCs. These TCRs come from a human donor in good health.

The V call is TRBV4-3, the J call TRBJ2-1; 7 nucleotides line up with TRBD2. The CDR3 totals 16 residues. In germline, CDR1 is LGHNA, CDR2 YSLEER. V was pared by 0 bases and J by 7 bases, with 9 bases of the junction left unmatched. The CDR3 DNA reads TGCGCCAGCAGCCAAGAAGTTTTCGGGGGGAGGAATGAGCAGTTCTTC. Translating gives CASSQEVFGGRNEQFF.

The J gene is TRBJ2-1, the V gene TRBV27, with 11 nucleotides matching TRBD2. The CDR3 spans 17 residues. The germline CDR1 and CDR2 sequences are MNHEY and SMNVEV (reference sequence). Trimming cost V 5 bases and J 7 bases; bases outside gene matches: 13. The CDR3: CASSPLSLAGGRNEQFF. The DNA for the CDR3 is TGTGCCAGCAGTCCCCTATCCCTAGCGGGGGGACGGAATGAGCAGTTCTTC.

This chain links TRBV3-1 with TRBJ2-7; tentative D call: TRBD1 (6 bases). CDR3 length: 13 residues. Germline CDR1 and CDR2: LGHDT and YNNKEL (reference sequence). V lost 3 bases and J 4 bases, leaving 10 bases between the germline ends. The chain's CDR3 is CASSQRGGYEQYF. CDR3 DNA sequence: TGTGCCAGCAGCCAGAGAGGGGGTTACGAGCAGTACTTC.

As to this clonotype: The DNA is omitted, as the CDR3 cannot be located on it reliably, and the CDR3 follows TCRdb's listing. V usage is TRBV2 and J usage is TRBJ1-1. Germline CDR1 and CDR2: SNHLY and FYNNEI. The CDR3 adds up to 13 amino acids, both ends counted. The CDR3: CASILDDDTEAFF.

The CDR3: CASTPNWLRAYEQYF. Here the CDR3 DNA reads TGTGCCAGCACCCCAAACTGGCTCCGGGCTTACGAGCAGTACTTC. This chain uses TRBV27 with TRBJ2-7; D unresolved. Trimming removed 7 bases from V and 4 bases from J, with 20 bases in between. CDR3 size: 15 residues. Germline V gene lookup returns CDR1 MNHEY and CDR2 SMNVEV (reference sequence).

This sequence joins TRBV5-1 and TRBJ2-5; a weak D match, TRBD2 (5 bases). The germline V gene encodes CDR1 SGHRS and CDR2 YFSETQ. V was shortened by 0 bases and J by 5 bases, with 8 bases between the two germline ends. The CDR3 runs to 13 residues. CDR3: CASSLASTETQYF. CDR3 nucleotide sequence: TGCGCCAGCAGCTTGGCTAGCACCGAGACCCAGTACTTC.

The chain has TRBV23-1 and TRBJ1-3, with D unresolved. TRBV23-1 is filed as an ORF, its function uncertain. This CDR3 is built from 15 residues. Trimming shortened V by 4 bases and J by 0 bases, and 10 bases separated the two germline ends. The CDR3 loop reads CASSPYGSSGNTIYF. The CDR3 nucleotides read TGCGCCAGCAGTCCCTACGGCAGCTCTGGAAACACCATATATTTT.

V is TRBV28 and J is TRBJ1-1; D is unresolved. This CDR3 is 16 amino acids long. Trimming removed 2 bases from V and 6 bases from J, with 19 bases in between. Germline V gene sequence: CDR1 MDHEN, CDR2 SYDVKM. As DNA, the CDR3 is TGTGCCAGCAGTTTAGATGGGAAGGGAGCGAGGGCTGAAGCTTTCTTT. Its translation: CASSLDGKGARAEAFF.

The rearrangement links TRBV2 to TRBJ1-6; D is undetermined. From germline, CDR1 is SNHLY and CDR2 FYNNEI. The CDR3 runs to 13 residues. The V gene lost 2 bases and the J gene lost 8 bases, with 7 bases spanning the gap. CDR3 protein: CASSERAYSPLHF. The CDR3 DNA reads TGTGCCAGCAGTGAACGGGCCTATTCACCCCTCCACTTT.

The rearrangement uses TRBV3-1 and TRBJ2-2, with TRBD2 as a possible D gene (5 bases). This CDR3 comprises 13 residues. Germline lookup yields CDR1 LGHDT and CDR2 YNNKEL (reference sequence). Trimming left V 4 bases short and J 4 bases short, with 7 bases between. The CDR3 coding sequence is TGTGCCAGCAGCCTTCGGGGCACCGGGGAGCTGTTTTTT. Protein: CASSLRGTGELFF.

This CDR3 reads CASSVAGGRGDEQFF. The DNA for the CDR3 is TGTGCCAGCAGCGTAGCGGGCGGGCGGGGCGATGAGCAGTTCTTC. V usage is TRBV9 and J usage is TRBJ2-1; D possibly corresponds to TRBD2 (6 bases). Per the germline V gene, CDR1 is SGDLS and CDR2 is YYNGEE. The CDR3 is 15 residues long. Deletions cut 0 bases from V and 8 bases from J, with 15 bases between. Together with reference TRBV9 and TRBJ2-1, the CDR3 gives the full variable domain: DSGVTQTPKHLITATGQRVTLRCSPRSGDLSVYWYQQSLDQGLQFLIQYYNGEERAKGNILERFSAQQFPDLHSELNLSSLELGDSALYFCASSVAGGRGDEQFFGPGTRLTVL.